This is a list of T cell receptor beta chains from one sample in a study of immune characterization of retroperitoneal liposarcoma. MiXCR was run by TCRdb on the PCR reads, yielding one entry per CDR3 protein. This sample has approximately 11,000 distinct CDR3 sequences; 50% occur once, and the top ten carry about 10%. Sample: tumor tissue. These receptor sequences come from a female donor with retroperitoneal liposarcoma. Both conserved end residues are part of each CDR3. The D gene is left open where the match is weak. Not all rows give a size; the values are once, few, many and, for expanded clones, a class.

abundance	d_gene	v_gene	j_gene	CDR3aa
.	.	TRBV12-3/TRBV12-4	TRBJ2-2	CASSLGVDGELFF
.	.	TRBV10-1	TRBJ2-2	CASSGYGNTGELFF
few	TRBD1	TRBV6-1	TRBJ1-2	CASSPQGSYGYTF
many	.	TRBV12-3/TRBV12-4	TRBJ2-1	CASSSFSGLSYNEQFF
medium-sized	.	TRBV11-2	TRBJ2-1	CASSLAGVSYYNEQFF
few	TRBD2	TRBV7-2	.	CASSSLTSGATYEQYF
.	.	TRBV12-3/TRBV12-4	TRBJ2-1	CASSRGSYNEQFF
medium-sized	TRBD1	TRBV6-1	.	CASSEPGQGLWEQYF
.	.	TRBV12-3/TRBV12-4	.	CASSLYSGKQYF
.	.	TRBV27	TRBJ2-1	CASSLSFPTVGEQFF
few	.	TRBV6-1	TRBJ2-7	CASSDRGDYEQYF
.	.	TRBV11-1	TRBJ2-1	CASSLEFAGNNEQFF
.	.	TRBV6-1	TRBJ1-6	CASSPTVSGNSPLHF
.	.	TRBV6-9	TRBJ2-1	CASRYMPTSEQFF
.	.	TRBV11-3	.	CASSLVQYEQYF
few	TRBD2	TRBV11-2	TRBJ2-1	CASSPRGEGFAETQFF
.	.	TRBV7-2	TRBJ2-1	CASSLGGRDTLSSYNEQFF
.	.	TRBV7-3	TRBJ1-6	CASSLTAETSPLHF
.	.	TRBV6-5	TRBJ2-1	CASSPGDNEQFF
.	.	TRBV5-1	TRBJ2-1	CASSLAGGPTGNEQFF
.	.	TRBV25-1	TRBJ2-3	CASSALGRTDTQYF
.	.	TRBV11-2	TRBJ2-1	CASSSRQYEQFF
.	TRBD1	TRBV27	.	CASSLSERPGGSYEQYF
.	TRBD2	TRBV20-1	TRBJ2-1	CSATPGTSGYNEQFF
.	TRBD2	TRBV11-3	.	CASSDRTSGLEQYF
medium-sized	.	TRBV6-1	.	CASSQNSRYEQYF
.	.	TRBV12-5	TRBJ1-1	CASGLRRGTEAFF
.	TRBD1	TRBV11-1	TRBJ2-1	CASSNRKQGARYNEQFF
.	.	TRBV6-6	TRBJ1-4	CASNGQTATNEKLFF
medium-sized	TRBD2	TRBV6-1	TRBJ2-1	CASSETSGGYNEQFF
.	TRBD2	TRBV25-1	TRBJ2-5	CASSESTSGQETQYF
medium-sized	TRBD2	TRBV6-1	TRBJ2-5	CASSRRTGLAGQETQYF
.	TRBD1	TRBV10-3	TRBJ2-5	CAISELGQGGPKQYF
medium-sized	.	TRBV6-6	TRBJ2-1	CASSYRRTGAPQFF
medium-sized	TRBD2	TRBV7-9	TRBJ2-1	CASSPRGETQFF
.	TRBD1	TRBV6-5	TRBJ2-4	CASSRNDRALENIQYF
.	TRBD2	TRBV7-3	.	CASSSASGNNEQYF
few	.	TRBV12-3/TRBV12-4	TRBJ2-1	CASSPSRVREQFF
few	TRBD2	TRBV7-2	TRBJ2-5	CASSPDSGRYNEQYF
.	TRBD2	TRBV7-8	.	CASSLVLAGGYIYNEQYF
.	TRBD1	TRBV12-3/TRBV12-4	TRBJ1-5	CASSMTGTNQPQHF
.	TRBD2	TRBV10-3	.	CAISDRGLAANNEQFF
.	TRBD2	TRBV10-2	TRBJ2-3	CASTQREYTDTQYF
.	TRBD1	TRBV6-1	TRBJ2-3	CASRLIRDRDTQYF
medium-sized	.	TRBV12-3/TRBV12-4	TRBJ2-7	CASSRNYEQYF
.	.	TRBV6-6	TRBJ2-3	CASSTAGGTDTQYF
.	.	TRBV6-1	TRBJ1-5	CASSVVGADQPQHF
.	TRBD2	TRBV11-3	TRBJ2-1	CASSPRGRGGPPEQFF
.	TRBD2	TRBV11-2	.	CASSLLAGPQETQFF
few	TRBD1	TRBV6-1	.	CASSEGDRGEQYF